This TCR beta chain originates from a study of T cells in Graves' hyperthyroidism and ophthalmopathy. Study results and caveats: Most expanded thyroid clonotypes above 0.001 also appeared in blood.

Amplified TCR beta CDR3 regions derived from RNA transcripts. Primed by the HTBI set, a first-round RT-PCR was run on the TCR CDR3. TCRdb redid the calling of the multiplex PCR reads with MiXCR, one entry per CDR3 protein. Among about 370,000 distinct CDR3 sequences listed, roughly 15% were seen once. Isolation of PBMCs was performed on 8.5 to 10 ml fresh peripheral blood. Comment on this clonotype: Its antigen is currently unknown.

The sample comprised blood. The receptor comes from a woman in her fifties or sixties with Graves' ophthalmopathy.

The CDR3 coding sequence is TGTGCCAGCAGCTTGGATCTGATGGCATTGGACTCCTACAATGAGCAGTTCTTC. It translates to CASSLDLMALDSYNEQFF. The J gene is TRBJ2-1, the V gene TRBV11-2; D not resolved. This CDR3 is built from 18 residues. CDR1 is SGHAT and CDR2 is FQNNGV in the germline V gene. Trimming stripped 3 bases from V and 0 bases from J, with 18 bases between.